These 27 T cell receptor beta chains were all obtained from the same sample, sequenced in a study of shared clonotypes between healthy human individuals (dated by TCRdb to the early 2020s). Preparation of the library involved the immunoSEQ multiplex PCR assay. As stored in TCRdb, this immuneACCESS dataset retains in-frame rearrangements with V and J assigned. A fraction of the clones does not appear; measured against another copy, unresolved V genes explain less than half of the discrepancy, and the remainder lacks a known reason. The sample includes roughly 1.5 million clones, with 98% observed a single time. Of the sample, 0.4% to 0.45% is held by the ten largest clones. The sequenced material came from naive CD4+ T cells sorted from blood. The sample's cell subset or site label, decoded: CD45RA+ positively selected. These TCRs come from a man younger than 40 in good health.

V and J are TRBV19 and TRBJ1-5; no clear D. CDR1 LNHDA and CDR2 SQIVND come from the germline V gene (reference sequence). V lost 7 bases, J lost 3 bases, and 10 bases lay in between. The CDR3 runs 13 residues. CDR3 loop: CASTDRFNQPQHF. The CDR3 region has the DNA TGTGCCAGTACTGATAGATTCAATCAGCCCCAGCATTTT.

The V call is TRBV7-2, the J call TRBJ2-3, with 12 positions matching TRBD2. Germline V gives CDR1 SGHTA, CDR2 FQGNSA. With V trimmed by 0 bases and J by 0 bases, 7 bases remained unmatched. The CDR3 extends over 19 amino acids. CDR3 nucleotide sequence: TGTGCCAGCAGCTTAGCTCGGACTAGCGGGACAAAAAGCACAGATACGCAGTATTTT. Amino acids: CASSLARTSGTKSTDTQYF.

The chain carries TRBV10-3 and TRBJ1-1, with TRBD1 identical over 8 bases. The CDR3 is made up of 15 amino acids. J lost 7 bases, V lost 4 bases, and 11 bases had no gene match. Germline V lookup: CDR1 ENHRY, CDR2 SYGVKD. The CDR3 spells CAISGSRGPTDEAFF. The CDR3 DNA reads as TGTGCCATCAGTGGATCCAGGGGGCCTACCGATGAAGCTTTCTTT.

CDR3: CASRSRQGVTGELFF. The CDR3 DNA sequence: TGTGCCAGCAGGTCGAGACAGGGGGTCACCGGGGAGCTGTTTTTT. The chain carries TRBV7-2 and TRBJ2-2; 9 bases line up with TRBD1. Trimming cost V 6 bases and J 4 bases; bases outside gene matches: 6. CDR1 SGHTA and CDR2 FQGNSA come from the germline V gene. The CDR3 length is 15 residues.

The chain has TRBV19 and TRBJ1-5, with D hard to call. V lost 5 bases to trimming and J lost 2 bases, with 10 bases between them. Germline loops: CDR1 LNHDA, CDR2 SQIVND (reference sequence). CDR3 length equals 14 residues. The CDR3 is CASSGGDRNQPQHF. The CDR3 DNA reads as TGTGCCAGTAGTGGCGGAGATCGCAATCAGCCCCAGCATTTT.

The V call is TRBV6-1, the J call TRBJ2-1; D may correspond to TRBD1 or TRBD2 (5 bases each). There are 14 residues in the CDR3. Trimming took 8 bases from V and 6 from J, leaving 17 bases between them. The germline gives CDR1 MNHNS, CDR2 SASEGT. The CDR3: CASRQRTSSNEQFF. DNA for the CDR3: TGTGCCAGCCGCCAGCGGACAAGTAGCAATGAGCAGTTCTTC.

The chain employs TRBV28 and TRBJ1-2; D remains ambiguous. The CDR3 contains 12 residues. Trimming removed 5 bases from V and 5 bases from J, with 9 bases in between. In germline, CDR1 is MDHEN, CDR2 SYDVKM. The CDR3 coding sequence is TGTGCCAGCAGTATGAGCGCATATGGCTACACCTTC. Translating it yields CASSMSAYGYTF.

The V call is TRBV29-1, the J call TRBJ2-3, with D possibly matching TRBD2 (5 bases). This CDR3 contains 13 residues. With 3 bases removed from V and 2 bases from J, the gap between germline ends came to 9 bases. From germline, CDR1 is SQVTM and CDR2 ANQGSEA. The CDR3 protein is CSVEASHTDTQYF. CDR3 sequence (DNA): TGCAGCGTTGAGGCTAGCCACACAGATACGCAGTATTTT.

The chain uses TRBV11-2 and TRBJ2-1, with 9 positions matching TRBD2. V dropped 5 bases and J dropped 3; count of bases not matched to a gene: 11. The CDR3 runs 17 residues. Germline V gene sequence: CDR1 SGHAT, CDR2 FQNNGV. This CDR3 is CASSPFPGTSSYNEQFF. The CDR3, as DNA: TGTGCCAGCAGCCCATTTCCCGGGACTAGCAGCTACAATGAGCAGTTCTTC.

V and J are TRBV5-4 and TRBJ2-2; a possible D gene is TRBD1 (8 bases). The CDR3 is made up of 17 amino acids. The V gene lost 0 bases and the J gene lost 1 base, with 13 bases spanning the gap. Germline lookup yields CDR1 SGHNT and CDR2 YYREEE (reference sequence). CDR3 in amino acids: CASSLGGGTGNTGELFF. CDR3 nucleotides: TGTGCCAGCAGCTTGGGGGGAGGGACAGGGAACACCGGGGAGCTGTTTTTT.

This sequence joins TRBV28 and TRBJ1-4; weak D call: TRBD1 (5 bases). Germline assignment: CDR1 MDHEN and CDR2 SYDVKM. The CDR3 is 16 residues long. Between the trimmed V and J ends, which lost 3 bases and 5 bases, there was a span of 16 bases. The CDR3 reads CASSFPGTSKNEKLFF. The CDR3 nucleotides are TGTGCCAGCAGTTTTCCCGGGACGAGTAAGAATGAAAAACTGTTTTTT.

The chain carries TRBV6-5 and TRBJ2-7; 8 bases align to TRBD1. V shed 6 bases and J 3 bases; nucleotides not matched to a gene: 7. Per germline, CDR1 MNHEY and CDR2 SVGAGI. CDR3 length: 14 residues. CDR3 sequence (DNA): TGTGCCAGCAGCCGTCGGACAGGGATCTACGAGCAGTACTTC. As protein: CASSRRTGIYEQYF.

The chain couples TRBV5-4 to TRBJ1-4; 7 bases are a match to TRBD1. The CDR3 totals 13 residues. V trimming: 5 bases; J trimming: 8 bases; junction bases outside the gene matches: 6. CDR1 is SGHNT and CDR2 is YYREEE in the germline V gene (reference sequence). Here the CDR3 reads CASSPRQGEKLFF. The CDR3 nucleotides are TGTGCCAGCAGTCCCAGACAGGGCGAAAAACTGTTTTTT.

As regards this clone: The same CDR3 also results from other DNA sequences found in this sample. The chain employs TRBV28 and TRBJ1-2; a weak D match, TRBD1 (6 bases). This CDR3 spans 13 amino acids. Germline assignment: CDR1 MDHEN and CDR2 SYDVKM. Trimming removed 6 bases at V and 5 bases at J, with 13 bases between. The CDR3 reads CASSLSTGYGYTF. The CDR3 nucleotides are TGTGCCAGCAGCCTGAGCACAGGGTATGGCTACACCTTC.

The chain carries TRBV7-2 and TRBJ1-4, with a tentative D call TRBD1 (6 bases). There are 14 residues in the CDR3. Looked up from germline, CDR1 is SGHTA and CDR2 is FQGNSA. V was cut by 4 bases and J by 6 bases, with 12 bases left in between. This CDR3 reads CASSSGVWDEKLFF. The CDR3 coding sequence is TGTGCCAGCAGCTCAGGGGTATGGGATGAAAAACTGTTTTTT. The variable domain in full, completed from reference TRBV7-2 and TRBJ1-4, reads GAGVSQSPSNKVTEKGKDVELRCDPISGHTALYWYRQSLGQGLEFLIYFQGNSAPDKSGLPSDRFSAERTGGSVSTLTIQRTQQEDSAVYLCASSSGVWDEKLFFGSGTQLSVL.

The rearrangement links TRBV27 to TRBJ2-1, with TRBD2 matching 9 bases. J lost 5 bases, V lost 2 bases, and 7 bases had no gene match. This CDR3 region has 16 residues. The germline V gene encodes CDR1 MNHEY and CDR2 SMNVEV (reference sequence). The CDR3: CASSLTTSGGHNEQFF. CDR3 sequence (DNA): TGTGCCAGCAGTTTAACGACTAGCGGAGGCCACAATGAGCAGTTCTTC.

The V and J genes are TRBV7-3 and TRBJ1-1, with D uncertain. V lost 0 bases and J lost 2, with 7 bases in between. The length of the CDR3 is 14 residues. CDR1 and CDR2 (germline): SGHTA, FQGTGA. CDR3: CASSLTGQNTEAFF. The DNA for the CDR3 is TGTGCCAGCAGCTTAACAGGGCAAAACACTGAAGCTTTCTTT.

The CDR3 loop is CASSPSAGGATDTQYF. In DNA form, the CDR3 reads TGTGCCAGCAGTCCATCAGCGGGAGGAGCCACAGATACGCAGTATTTT. The chain joins TRBV25-1 to TRBJ2-3, with TRBD2 matching 9 bases. The CDR3 runs to 16 residues. From germline, CDR1 is MGHDK and CDR2 SYGVNS. After removal of 5 bases from V and 2 bases from J, the junction contained 8 bases not matched to a gene.

This clone was counted a single time. V and J are TRBV6-1 and TRBJ2-7, with 12 bases identical to TRBD2. Germline V gene data show CDR1 as MNHNS and CDR2 as SASEGT. Germline trimming cut 6 bases from V and 5 bases from J; bases unmatched to any gene: 5. The CDR3 extends over 14 amino acids. Written as DNA, the CDR3 is TGTGCCAGCAGAAGACTAGCGGGAGACCACGAGCAGTACTTC. It translates to CASRRLAGDHEQYF.

The V gene is TRBV18, the J gene TRBJ1-1; D is unresolved. V was shortened by 3 bases and J by 3 bases, with 11 bases between the two germline ends. The CDR3 has 14 residues. CDR1 and CDR2 from the germline V gene are KGHSH and LQKENI. Here the CDR3 reads CASSPTAWDTEAFF. CDR3 coding DNA: TGTGCCAGCTCACCCACAGCGTGGGACACTGAAGCTTTCTTT.

The chain recombines TRBV7-3 with TRBJ2-3; perhaps D is TRBD1 or TRBD2 (7 bases each). The CDR3 extends over 16 amino acids. From germline, CDR1 is SGHTA and CDR2 FQGTGA. Trimming pared 4 bases from V and 4 bases from J, leaving 18 bases between. CDR3 loop: CASSSTRGGGADTQYF. Here the CDR3 DNA reads TGTGCCAGCAGCTCTACCAGGGGAGGGGGCGCAGATACGCAGTATTTT. The entire variable domain, with the rest obtained from reference TRBV7-3 and TRBJ2-3, is as follows: GAGVSQTPSNKVTEKGKYVELRCDPISGHTALYWYRQSLGQGPEFLIYFQGTGAADDSGLPNDRFFAVRPEGSVSTLKIQRTERGDSAVYLCASSSTRGGGADTQYFGPGTRLTVL.

The V gene is TRBV5-5, the J gene TRBJ2-2; no reliable D call. CDR1 SGHKS and CDR2 YYEKEE come from the germline V gene (reference sequence). There are 15 residues in the CDR3. V lost 4 bases and J lost 3, with 13 bases in between. The CDR3 reads CASSLRVGDTGELFF. The CDR3 coding sequence is TGTGCCAGCAGCCTACGAGTGGGCGACACCGGGGAGCTGTTTTTT.

The V and J genes are TRBV9 and TRBJ2-7, with D possibly TRBD1 on 6 matching bases. Germline CDR1 reads SGDLS; CDR2 reads YYNGEE. The CDR3 spans 18 residues. Trimming removed 0 bases from V and 2 bases from J, with 21 bases in between. In nucleotides, the CDR3 is TGTGCCAGCAGCGTAGCTGCTCAAGGGACAATCGGGACCTACGAGCAGTACTTC. Protein product: CASSVAAQGTIGTYEQYF.

The rearrangement uses TRBV25-1 and TRBJ2-1, with D possibly matching TRBD1 (6 bases). Per the germline V gene, CDR1 is MGHDK and CDR2 is SYGVNS. V was trimmed by 6 bases and J by 0 bases, leaving 9 bases between them. The CDR3 has 14 amino acids. CDR3: CASSRDTSYNEQFF. The CDR3 nucleotides are TGTGCCAGCAGCCGGGACACCTCCTACAATGAGCAGTTCTTC. The variable domain in full, completed from reference TRBV25-1 and TRBJ2-1, reads EADIYQTPRYLVIGTGKKITLECSQTMGHDKMYWYQQDPGMELHLIHYSYGVNSTEKGDLSSESTVSRIRTEHFPLTLESARPSHTSQYLCASSRDTSYNEQFFGPGTRLTVL.

The chain couples TRBV13 to TRBJ2-2; TRBD2 matches 7 bases. This CDR3 has 15 amino acids. V was pared by 1 base and J by 4 bases, with 3 bases of the junction left unmatched. The germline gives CDR1 PRHDT, CDR2 FYEKMQ (reference sequence). CDR3 sequence: CASSLAGGSTGELFF. DNA of the CDR3: TGTGCCAGCAGCTTAGCGGGAGGTAGCACCGGGGAGCTGTTTTTT.

V is TRBV5-1 and J is TRBJ1-4, with D unresolved. V was clipped by 4 bases and J by 0 bases, with 10 bases between them. Germline assignment: CDR1 SGHRS and CDR2 YFSETQ. This CDR3 spans 15 amino acids. CDR3 loop: CASSPPSTTNEKLFF. CDR3 DNA sequence: TGCGCCAGCAGCCCCCCTTCCACAACTAATGAAAAACTGTTTTTT.

The rearrangement uses TRBV21-1 and TRBJ2-2; the table assigns TRBD2, which was not confirmed against the DNA. TRBV21-1 is an annotated pseudogene. The CDR3 extends over 18 amino acids. The chain's CDR3 is CASSKALARPTNTGELFF. As DNA, the CDR3 is TGTGCCAGCAGCAAAGCGCTAGCCAGGCCGACAAACACCGGGGAGCTGTTTTTT.